This T cell receptor (beta chain) was sequenced in a study of T cells in localized non-small cell lung cancer (dated by TCRdb to 2018 to 2021). As for the study more broadly: Comparing tumors with uninvolved tumor-adjacent lungs, the study looked at the T cell repertoires of fewer than 250 patients with early-stage NSCLC. NSCLC patients had a mean age of around 66 years, and around 130 were male and 85 to 110 female. The cohort comprised approximately 240 treatment-naïve NSCLC patients with resected, localized lung tumors.

Broader findings and caveats from the paper: Because of the exploratory design, TCR variables were selected using unadjusted p-values without false-discovery rate correction. Because multi-region tumor sequencing was not done, intratumor heterogeneity could not be ruled out. Uninvolved tumor-adjacent lung showed the highest T cell clonality, higher than tumor, which suggests more focused antigenic responses in the uninvolved tumor-adjacent lung. Higher T cell density in blood was associated with longer overall survival, whereas higher clonality in adjacent lung was associated with shorter survival. Of the top 100 tumor clones, a median of approximately 60 were detected in paired uninvolved adjacent lung; about 28 were also among that lung's top 100.

In regard to this clone: The antigen it recognizes is unknown. Within one base of it there is no much larger clone, and no base qualities were kept.

At diagnosis, peripheral blood, uninvolved tumor-adjacent lung and tumor were collected and stored as a combination of fresh-frozen and FFPE material. For TCR repertoire profiling, the blood samples were analyzed as peripheral blood mononuclear cells. TCR beta CDR3 regions were sequenced from DNA using the immunoSEQ Assay. The source study handled its data this way. To compute T cell density, TCR beta template counts were normalized to usable DNA, which was estimated by amplifying housekeeping genes. Using the preseqR package, richness was estimated by extrapolating to 120,000 templates for tissue samples and 400,000 templates for PBMC samples. Clonality was taken to be one minus Pielou's evenness. Tissue-enriched TCRs were identified by differential abundance testing using productive amino-acid clonotypes, minimum total count 5 and alpha 0.1. The Jaccard Index and the Morisita Overlap Index were used to measure how much the repertoires overlapped between compartments. GLIPH grouped TCR beta CDR3s together with public tetramer-defined viral CDR3s, and a viral motif had to include at least three viral sequences and show V-gene enrichment. TCRdb limited this immuneACCESS table to in-frame rearrangements with V and J called. A share of clones is missing; checked studies link under half to unresolved V genes, and the rest is unexplained. V, J and clone size are those of that table, while D and trimming were read from the DNA. Here the sample has fewer than 90,000 clones; about 83% occur a single time. Of the sample, around 2.8% is held by the ten largest clones.

The sequence was collected from a man between 40 and 70 years old with stage I lung adenocarcinoma. Sample: peripheral blood, taken before any cancer treatment.

CDR3 region: CASIRPGLDNEQFF. The nucleotides read TGTGCCAGCATTAGACCGGGACTGGACAATGAGCAGTTCTTC. In this chain, TRBV28 is recombined with TRBJ2-1; a weak D assignment points to TRBD2 (6 bases agree). In the germline V gene, CDR1 corresponds to MDHEN and CDR2 to SYDVKM. Including the terminal cysteine and phenylalanine, the CDR3 comprises 14 residues. The DNA shown is the 42-base CDR3, in frame from base 1. Trimming removed 7 bases from V and 5 bases from J, leaving 15 bases between the germline ends.